The entry that follows covers one TCR beta chain sequence. Its specificity is unknown. J was trimmed by 8 bases and V by 2 bases; bases with no gene match: 11. This CDR3 contains 16 residues. Germline loops: CDR1 SGHVS, CDR2 FNYEAQ. The record originates from a study of cytomegalovirus exposure and HLA in healthy donors. Study-wide findings and caveats: Association of under 20,000 TCR beta sequences with HLA alleles was found at 0.05 false discovery rate in a later analysis.

The PCR contained 60 Vbeta and 13 Jbeta primers. This table comes from immunoSEQ multiplex PCR, and its TCRdb copy is limited to in-frame clones, with some not included. The sample lists roughly 150,000 clones, around four fifths seen once, with approximately 10% in the top ten. This sequence joins TRBV7-6 and TRBJ2-1; TRBD1 matches 8 bases. The specimen was PBMCs. The TCR comes from a man between 18 and 35 years old in good health and CMV-seropositive. The CDR3 protein is CASSLIGQGGGDEQFF. As DNA, the CDR3 is TGTGCCAGCAGCTTAATCGGACAGGGTGGCGGCGATGAGCAGTTCTTC.